This T cell receptor (beta chain) was identified during a study of blood T cell repertoires in COVID-19. In the study overall: Sources were T cells, B-cell-depleted T cells, or PBMCs; the material itself was cDNA or gDNA.

Profiled with immunoSEQ multiplex PCR; TCRdb holds only in-frame clones, not every one. In the table there are 120,000 to 150,000 clones, roughly 86% of which are singletons. Germline CDR1 reads LNHDA; CDR2 reads SQIVND (reference sequence). This CDR3 has 17 amino acids. The V segment lost 6 bases and the J segment 4 bases; nucleotides outside the gene matches: 15. Sequences were obtained from PBMCs or T cells enriched from blood (not recorded which). The V gene is TRBV19, the J gene TRBJ1-3; TRBD1 aligns across 7 bases. The origin of this receptor is a woman between 50 and 59 years old with acute COVID-19. The CDR3 DNA reads TGTGCCAGTAGCATACTGATGGGACAGTCGGCGGGAAACACCATATATTTT. Translating it yields CASSILMGQSAGNTIYF.